This TCR beta chain was retrieved from a study of T cells in Graves' hyperthyroidism and ophthalmopathy. Findings and limits, study-wide: Blood samples included most of the expanded thyroid clonotypes exceeding 0.001.

Researchers took RNA transcripts and amplified the TCR beta CDR3 regions from them. RT-PCR in the first round (using the HTBI primer set) targeted the TCR CDR3. MiXCR, run by TCRdb on the multiplex PCR reads, gives a single entry per CDR3 protein. The sample yields roughly 740,000 distinct CDR3 sequences, around 17% seen once. This clonotype came up many times. Antigen unknown. Aged 18 to 65, the patients had hyperthyroidism that was newly diagnosed and had lasted under 2 months. Thyroid ultrasound and orbital computed tomography, with clinical symptoms and serum thyroxine and TRAb, informed diagnoses. Germline lookup yields CDR1 DFQATT and CDR2 SNEGSKA (reference sequence). This CDR3 has 14 amino acids. Trimming took 2 bases from V and 2 from J; bases not matched to a gene: 2.

The source is a man aged 18 to 30 with Graves' hyperthyroidism. The sequencing input was blood. The V call is TRBV20-1, the J call TRBJ2-7, with TRBD2 matching 11 bases. The DNA for the CDR3 is TGCAGTGCTAGACTAGCGGGAGGAACCTACGAGCAGTACTTC. Translated, it gives CSARLAGGTYEQYF.